The T cell receptor (beta chain) under discussion was sequenced for a study of blood T cell repertoires in COVID-19. The wider study: T cells, B-cell-depleted T cells, or PBMCs provided the cDNA or gDNA that served as material.

TCRdb's table, derived via immunoSEQ multiplex PCR, lists solely in-frame clones and lacks some. The sample lists about 380,000 clones, around 84% occurring once. As concerns this clone: The sample holds other DNA sequences that translate to the same CDR3.

V gave up 5 bases and J gave up 7 bases; unmatched junction bases: 7. The CDR3 length is 14 residues. CDR1 is SGHAT, CDR2 FQNNGV, per germline. The sequenced sample consisted of peripheral blood. The J gene is TRBJ2-4, the V gene TRBV11-2; 8 bases align to TRBD1. The source is a woman under 30 with acute or convalescent COVID-19. CDR3 nucleotide sequence: TGTGCCAGCAGCCCTCGACAGGGGAGGAACATTCAGTACTTC. Translation: CASSPRQGRNIQYF. Drawing the rest from reference TRBV11-2 and TRBJ2-4, the complete variable domain is EAGVAQSPRYKIIEKRQSVAFWCNPISGHATLYWYQQILGQGPKLLIQFQNNGVVDDSQLPKDRFSAERLKGVDSTLKIQPAKLEDSAVYLCASSPRQGRNIQYFGAGTRLSVL.